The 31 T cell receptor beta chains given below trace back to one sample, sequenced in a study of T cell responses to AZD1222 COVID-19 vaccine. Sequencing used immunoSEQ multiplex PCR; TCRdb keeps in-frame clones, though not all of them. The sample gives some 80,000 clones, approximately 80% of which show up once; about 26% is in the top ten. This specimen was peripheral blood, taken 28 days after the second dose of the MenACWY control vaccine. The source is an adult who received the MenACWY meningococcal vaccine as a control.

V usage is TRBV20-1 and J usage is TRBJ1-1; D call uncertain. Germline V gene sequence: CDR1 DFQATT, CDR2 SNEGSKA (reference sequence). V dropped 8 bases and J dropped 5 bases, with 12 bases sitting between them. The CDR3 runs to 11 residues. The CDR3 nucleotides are TGCAGTCTAACTGGGGAGACTGAAGCTTTCTTT. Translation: CSLTGETEAFF.

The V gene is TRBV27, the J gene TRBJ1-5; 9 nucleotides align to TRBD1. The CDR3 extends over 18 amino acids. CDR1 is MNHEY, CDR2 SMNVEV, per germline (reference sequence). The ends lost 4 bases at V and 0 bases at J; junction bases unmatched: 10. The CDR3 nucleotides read TGTGCCAGCAGTTCCCAGGACAGGGGACCCCATAGCAATCAGCCCCAGCATTTT. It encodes CASSSQDRGPHSNQPQHF.

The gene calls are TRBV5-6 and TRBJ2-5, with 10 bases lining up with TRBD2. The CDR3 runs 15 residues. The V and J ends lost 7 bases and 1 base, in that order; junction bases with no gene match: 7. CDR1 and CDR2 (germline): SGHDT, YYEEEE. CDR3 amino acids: CASCRLAGGQETQYF. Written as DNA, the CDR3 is TGTGCCAGCTGTAGACTAGCGGGTGGCCAAGAGACCCAGTACTTC.

The CDR3 loop reads CASSSSEGRVEYF. CDR3 in DNA: TGTGCCAGCAGCTCCTCGGAAGGCAGGGTGGAGTACTTC. The rearrangement uses TRBV7-8 and TRBJ2-7; a weak D match, TRBD1 (5 bases). This CDR3 has 13 residues. Germline CDR1 and CDR2: SGHVS and FQNEAQ. V dropped 4 bases and J dropped 11 bases, with 18 bases sitting between them.

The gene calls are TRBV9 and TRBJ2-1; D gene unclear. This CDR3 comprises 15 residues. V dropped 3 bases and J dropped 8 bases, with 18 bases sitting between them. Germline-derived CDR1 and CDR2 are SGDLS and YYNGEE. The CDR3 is CASSAVTGPGDEQFF. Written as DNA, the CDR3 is TGTGCCAGCAGCGCCGTGACTGGACCAGGCGATGAGCAGTTCTTC. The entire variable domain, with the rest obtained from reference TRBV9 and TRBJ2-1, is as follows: DSGVTQTPKHLITATGQRVTLRCSPRSGDLSVYWYQQSLDQGLQFLIQYYNGEERAKGNILERFSAQQFPDLHSELNLSSLELGDSALYFCASSAVTGPGDEQFFGPGTRLTVL.

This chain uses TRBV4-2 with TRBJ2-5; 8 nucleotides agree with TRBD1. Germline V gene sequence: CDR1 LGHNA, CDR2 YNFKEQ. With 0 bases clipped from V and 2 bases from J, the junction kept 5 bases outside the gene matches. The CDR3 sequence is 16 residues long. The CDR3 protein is CASSQDGGTGQETQYF. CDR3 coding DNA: TGTGCCAGCAGCCAAGATGGCGGGACAGGACAAGAGACCCAGTACTTC.

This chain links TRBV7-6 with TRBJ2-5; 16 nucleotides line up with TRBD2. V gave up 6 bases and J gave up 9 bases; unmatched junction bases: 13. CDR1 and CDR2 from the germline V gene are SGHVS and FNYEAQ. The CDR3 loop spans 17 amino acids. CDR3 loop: CASSLTGTSGGVRAQYF. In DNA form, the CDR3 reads TGTGCCAGCAGTTTAACCGGGACTAGCGGGGGGGTGAGGGCCCAGTACTTC. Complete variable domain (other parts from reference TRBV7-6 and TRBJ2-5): GAGVSQSPRYKVTKRGQDVALRCDPISGHVSLYWYRQALGQGPEFLTYFNYEAQQDKSGLPNDRFSAERPEGSISTLTIQRTEQRDSAMYRCASSLTGTSGGVRAQYFGPGTRLLVL.

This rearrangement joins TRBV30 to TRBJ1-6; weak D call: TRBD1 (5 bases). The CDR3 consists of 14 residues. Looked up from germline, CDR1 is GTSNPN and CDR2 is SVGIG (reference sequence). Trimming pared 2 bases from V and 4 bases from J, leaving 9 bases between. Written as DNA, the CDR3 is TGTGCCTGGAGTAAGACAGTTTATAATTCACCCCTCCACTTT. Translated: CAWSKTVYNSPLHF.

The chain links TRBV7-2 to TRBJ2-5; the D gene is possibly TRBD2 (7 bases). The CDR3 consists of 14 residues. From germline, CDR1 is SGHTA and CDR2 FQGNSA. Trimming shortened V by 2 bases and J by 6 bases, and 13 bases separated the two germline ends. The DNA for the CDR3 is TGTGCCAGCAGCTTAAATGCGGGGGCAAAGACCCAGTACTTC. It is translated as CASSLNAGAKTQYF.

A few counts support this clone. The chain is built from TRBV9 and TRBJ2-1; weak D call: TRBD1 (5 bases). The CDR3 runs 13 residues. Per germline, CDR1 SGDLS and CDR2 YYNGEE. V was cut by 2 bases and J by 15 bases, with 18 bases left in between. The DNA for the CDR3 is TGTGCCAGCAGCGTGACCGCCAGGGATACGCCGTTCTTC. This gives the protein CASSVTARDTPFF.

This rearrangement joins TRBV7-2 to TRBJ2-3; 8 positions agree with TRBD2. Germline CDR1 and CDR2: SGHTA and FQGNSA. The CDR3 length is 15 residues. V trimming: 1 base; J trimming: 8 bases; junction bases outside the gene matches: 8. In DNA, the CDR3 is TGTGCCAGCAGCTTAGTGCCGGGGGGGCAGGTTACGCAGTATTTT. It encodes CASSLVPGGQVTQYF.

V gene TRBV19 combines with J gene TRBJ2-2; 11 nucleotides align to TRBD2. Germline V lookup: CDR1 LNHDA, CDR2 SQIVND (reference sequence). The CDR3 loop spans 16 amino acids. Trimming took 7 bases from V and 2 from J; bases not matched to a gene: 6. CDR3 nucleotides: TGTGCCAGTAAAAGACTAGCGGGGATCAACACCGGGGAGCTGTTTTTT. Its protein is CASKRLAGINTGELFF.

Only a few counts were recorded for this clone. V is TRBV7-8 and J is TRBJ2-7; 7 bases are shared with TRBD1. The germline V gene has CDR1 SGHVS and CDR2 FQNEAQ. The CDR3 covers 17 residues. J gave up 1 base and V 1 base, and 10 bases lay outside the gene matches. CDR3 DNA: TGTGCCAGCAGCTTAGTGTTAGGGGGCGCGAGGTCCTACGAGCAGTACTTC. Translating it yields CASSLVLGGARSYEQYF.

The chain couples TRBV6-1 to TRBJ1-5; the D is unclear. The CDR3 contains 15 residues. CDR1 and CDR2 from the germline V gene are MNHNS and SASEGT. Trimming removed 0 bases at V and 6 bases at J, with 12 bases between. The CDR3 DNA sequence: TGTGCCAGCAGTGAAGCGCTTTCGGGTTTTCAGCCCCAGCATTTT. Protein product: CASSEALSGFQPQHF.

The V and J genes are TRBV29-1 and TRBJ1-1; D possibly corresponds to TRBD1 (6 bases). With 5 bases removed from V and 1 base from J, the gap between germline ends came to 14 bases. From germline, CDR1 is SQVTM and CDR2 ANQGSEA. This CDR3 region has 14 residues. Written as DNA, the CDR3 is TGCAGCGTTTATGGACAGCCTTCGAACACTGAAGCTTTCTTT. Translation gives CSVYGQPSNTEAFF.

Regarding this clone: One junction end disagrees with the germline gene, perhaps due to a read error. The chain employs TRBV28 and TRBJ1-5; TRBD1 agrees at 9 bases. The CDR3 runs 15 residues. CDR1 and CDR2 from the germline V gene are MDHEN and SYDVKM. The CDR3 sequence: CASSTNTGGNQPQHF. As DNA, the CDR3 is TGTGCCAGCAGTACAAATACAGGGGGCAACCAGCCCCAGCATTTT.

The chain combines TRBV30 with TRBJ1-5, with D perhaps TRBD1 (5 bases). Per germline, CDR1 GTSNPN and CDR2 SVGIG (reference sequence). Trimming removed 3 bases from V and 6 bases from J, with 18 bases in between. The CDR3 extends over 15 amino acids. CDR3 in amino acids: CAWSPVGGTSQPQHF. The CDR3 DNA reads TGTGCCTGGAGCCCCGTCGGGGGAACCAGTCAGCCCCAGCATTTT.

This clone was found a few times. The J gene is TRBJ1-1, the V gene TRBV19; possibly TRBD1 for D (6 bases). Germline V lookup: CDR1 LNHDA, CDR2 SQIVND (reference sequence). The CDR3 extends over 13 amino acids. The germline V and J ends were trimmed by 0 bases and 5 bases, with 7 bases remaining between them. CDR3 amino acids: CASSIDRGTEAFF. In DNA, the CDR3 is TGTGCCAGTAGTATAGACAGGGGTACTGAAGCTTTCTTT.

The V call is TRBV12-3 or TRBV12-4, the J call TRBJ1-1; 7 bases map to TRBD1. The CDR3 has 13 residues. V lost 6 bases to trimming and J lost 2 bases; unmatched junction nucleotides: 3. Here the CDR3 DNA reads TGTGCCAGCAGAGGGACAGCCAACACTGAAGCTTTCTTT. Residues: CASRGTANTEAFF.

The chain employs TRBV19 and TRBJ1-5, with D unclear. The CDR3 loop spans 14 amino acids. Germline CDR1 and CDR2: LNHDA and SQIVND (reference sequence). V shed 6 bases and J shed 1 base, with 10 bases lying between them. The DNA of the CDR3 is TGTGCCAGTAGGATTTCGCAGAGCAATCAGCCCCAGCATTTT. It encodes CASRISQSNQPQHF.

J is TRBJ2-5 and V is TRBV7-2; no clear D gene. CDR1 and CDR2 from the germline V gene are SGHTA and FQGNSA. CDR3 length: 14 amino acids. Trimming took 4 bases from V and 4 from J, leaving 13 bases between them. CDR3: CASSSIMVGETQYF. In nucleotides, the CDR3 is TGTGCCAGCAGCTCAATAATGGTGGGAGAGACCCAGTACTTC.

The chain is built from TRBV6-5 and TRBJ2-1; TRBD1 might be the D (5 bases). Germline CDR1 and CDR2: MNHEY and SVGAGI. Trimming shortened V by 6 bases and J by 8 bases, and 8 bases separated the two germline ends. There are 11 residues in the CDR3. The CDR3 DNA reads TGTGCCAGCAGCCAAGGGGATGAGCAGTTCTTC. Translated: CASSQGDEQFF.

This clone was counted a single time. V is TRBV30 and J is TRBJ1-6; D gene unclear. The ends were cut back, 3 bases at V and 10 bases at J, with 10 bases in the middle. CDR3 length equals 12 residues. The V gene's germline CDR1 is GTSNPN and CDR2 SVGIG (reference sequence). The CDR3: CAWSLVRSPLHF. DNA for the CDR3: TGTGCCTGGAGCTTGGTGAGATCACCCCTCCACTTT.

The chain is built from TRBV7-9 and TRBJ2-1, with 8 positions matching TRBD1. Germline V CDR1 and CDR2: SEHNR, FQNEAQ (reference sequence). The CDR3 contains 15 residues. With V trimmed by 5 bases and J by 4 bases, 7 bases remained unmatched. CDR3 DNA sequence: TGTGCCAGCAGCCTTACAGGGGGTCTATACAATGAGCAGTTCTTC. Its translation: CASSLTGGLYNEQFF.

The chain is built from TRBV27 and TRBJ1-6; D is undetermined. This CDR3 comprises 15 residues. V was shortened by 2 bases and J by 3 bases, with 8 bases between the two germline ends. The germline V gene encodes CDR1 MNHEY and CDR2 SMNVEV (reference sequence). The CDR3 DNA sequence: TGTGCCAGCAGTTTAGCGAGACTCTATAATTCACCCCTCCACTTT. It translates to CASSLARLYNSPLHF.

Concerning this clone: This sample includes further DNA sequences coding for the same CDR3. The CDR3 region is CASSLSTGELFF. CDR3 coding DNA: TGTGCCAGCAGCCTAAGTACCGGGGAGCTGTTTTTT. V and J are TRBV7-9 and TRBJ2-2; D unresolved. Trimming took 5 bases from V and 5 from J, leaving 6 bases between them. The CDR3 runs to 12 residues. The germline V gene encodes CDR1 SEHNR and CDR2 FQNEAQ (reference sequence).

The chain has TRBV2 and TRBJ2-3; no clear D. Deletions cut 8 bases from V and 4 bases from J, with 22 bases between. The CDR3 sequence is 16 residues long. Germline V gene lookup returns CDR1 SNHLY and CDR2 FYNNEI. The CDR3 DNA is TGTGCCAGCCTCGAAGGAAACAGTCTGGTAGCAGATACGCAGTATTTT. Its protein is CASLEGNSLVADTQYF.

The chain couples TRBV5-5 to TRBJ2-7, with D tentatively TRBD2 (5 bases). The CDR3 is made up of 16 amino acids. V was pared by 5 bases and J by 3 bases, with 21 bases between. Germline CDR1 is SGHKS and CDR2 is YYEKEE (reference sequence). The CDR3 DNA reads TGTGCCAGCAGGGAGACATCAGGTCGACTAAACTACGAGCAGTACTTC. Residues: CASRETSGRLNYEQYF.

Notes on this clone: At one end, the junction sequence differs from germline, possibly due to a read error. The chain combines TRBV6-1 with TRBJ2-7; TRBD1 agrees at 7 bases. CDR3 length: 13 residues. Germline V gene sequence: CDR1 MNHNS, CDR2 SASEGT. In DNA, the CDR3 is TGTGCCAGCACTGAACAGGGGACCTACGAGCAGTACTTC. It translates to CASTEQGTYEQYF.

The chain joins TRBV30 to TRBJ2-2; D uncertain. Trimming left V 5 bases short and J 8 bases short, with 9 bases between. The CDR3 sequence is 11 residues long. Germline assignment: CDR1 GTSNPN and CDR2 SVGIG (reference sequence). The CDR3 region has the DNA TGTGCCTGGGGCGAGAGGGGGGAGCTGTTTTTT. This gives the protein CAWGERGELFF.

This CDR3 is CASSLRQYNEQFF. CDR3 sequence (DNA): TGTGCCAGCAGCTTGAGACAGTACAATGAGCAGTTCTTC. The chain carries TRBV7-3 and TRBJ2-1; maybe TRBD1 (5 bases). This CDR3 spans 13 amino acids. The V gene's germline CDR1 is SGHTA and CDR2 FQGTGA. Deletions cut 3 bases from V and 4 bases from J, with 7 bases between. Together with reference TRBV7-3 and TRBJ2-1, the CDR3 gives the full variable domain: GAGVSQTPSNKVTEKGKYVELRCDPISGHTALYWYRQSLGQGPEFLIYFQGTGAADDSGLPNDRFFAVRPEGSVSTLKIQRTERGDSAVYLCASSLRQYNEQFFGPGTRLTVL.